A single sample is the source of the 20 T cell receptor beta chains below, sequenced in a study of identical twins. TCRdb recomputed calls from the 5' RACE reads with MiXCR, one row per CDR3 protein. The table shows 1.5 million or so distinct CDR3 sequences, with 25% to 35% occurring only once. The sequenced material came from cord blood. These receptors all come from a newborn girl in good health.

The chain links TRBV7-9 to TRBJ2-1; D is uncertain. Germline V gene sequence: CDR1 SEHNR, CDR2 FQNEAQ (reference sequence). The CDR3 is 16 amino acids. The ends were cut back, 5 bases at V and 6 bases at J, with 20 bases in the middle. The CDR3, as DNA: TGTGCCAGCAGCCCTCCCGTGGAAGGGATCTGCAATGAGCAGTTCTTC. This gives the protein CASSPPVEGICNEQFF.

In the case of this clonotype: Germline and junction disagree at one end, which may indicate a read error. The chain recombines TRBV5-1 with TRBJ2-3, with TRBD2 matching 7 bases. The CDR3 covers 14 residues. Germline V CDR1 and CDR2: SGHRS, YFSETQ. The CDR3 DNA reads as TGCGCCAGCAGCTTGGCTAGCGGCACAGATGCGCAGTATTTT. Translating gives CASSLASGTDAQYF.

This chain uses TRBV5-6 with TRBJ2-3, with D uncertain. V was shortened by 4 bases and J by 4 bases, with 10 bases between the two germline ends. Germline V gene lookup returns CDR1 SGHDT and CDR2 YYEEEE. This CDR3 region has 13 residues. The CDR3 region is CASSTIWADTQYF. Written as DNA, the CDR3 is TGTGCCAGCAGCACCATCTGGGCAGATACGCAGTATTTT.

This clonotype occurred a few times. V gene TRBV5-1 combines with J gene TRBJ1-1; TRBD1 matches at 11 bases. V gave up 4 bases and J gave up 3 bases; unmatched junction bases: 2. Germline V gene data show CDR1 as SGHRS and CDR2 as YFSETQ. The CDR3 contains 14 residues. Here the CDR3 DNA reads TGCGCCAGCAGCGTGGGACAGGGGGACACTGAAGCTTTCTTT. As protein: CASSVGQGDTEAFF.

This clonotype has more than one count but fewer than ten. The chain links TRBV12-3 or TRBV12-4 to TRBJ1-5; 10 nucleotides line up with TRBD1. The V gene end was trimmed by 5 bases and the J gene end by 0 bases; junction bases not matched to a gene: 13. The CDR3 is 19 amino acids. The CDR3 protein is CASSQRPGQGSYSNQPQHF. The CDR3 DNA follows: TGTGCCAGCAGTCAGCGGCCGGGACAGGGGTCTTATAGCAATCAGCCCCAGCATTTT.

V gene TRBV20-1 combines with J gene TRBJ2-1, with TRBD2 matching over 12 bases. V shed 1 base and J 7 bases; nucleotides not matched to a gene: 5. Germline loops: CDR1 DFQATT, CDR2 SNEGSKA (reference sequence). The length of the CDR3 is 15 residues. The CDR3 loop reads CSARALAGGTNEQFF. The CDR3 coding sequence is TGCAGTGCTAGAGCCCTAGCGGGGGGGACTAATGAGCAGTTCTTC.

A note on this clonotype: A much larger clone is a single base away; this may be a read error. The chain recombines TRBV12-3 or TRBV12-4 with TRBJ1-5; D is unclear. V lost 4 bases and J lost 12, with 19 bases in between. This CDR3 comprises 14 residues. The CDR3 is CASSSQLSRAGQHF. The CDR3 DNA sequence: TGTGCCAGCAGTTCCCAACTCTCTAGGGCAGGCCAGCATTTT.

As DNA, the CDR3 is TGTGCCAGCAGCGGGGCGGGCTCCTCCTACAATGAGCAGTACTTC. Its protein product is CASSGAGSSYNEQYF. The gene calls are TRBV9 and TRBJ2-1; a weak D match, TRBD2 (5 bases). Near its end, the DNA agrees better with TRBJ2-7, so the J call may be wrong. This CDR3 spans 15 amino acids. The germline V gene has CDR1 SGDLS and CDR2 YYNGEE.

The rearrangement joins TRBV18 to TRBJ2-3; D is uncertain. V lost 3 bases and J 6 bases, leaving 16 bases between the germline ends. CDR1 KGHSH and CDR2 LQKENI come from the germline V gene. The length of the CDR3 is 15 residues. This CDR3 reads CASSPPNRGWDTQYF. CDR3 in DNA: TGTGCCAGCTCACCGCCCAACCGTGGTTGGGATACGCAGTATTTT.

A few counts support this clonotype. The CDR3 protein is CASSLLGAAYEQYF. CDR3 DNA: TGTGCCAGCAGTCTCCTAGGAGCAGCCTACGAGCAGTACTTC. The gene calls are TRBV28 and TRBJ2-7; D is undetermined. V dropped 5 bases and J dropped 2 bases, with 13 bases sitting between them. CDR3 length equals 14 residues. Germline assignment: CDR1 MDHEN and CDR2 SYDVKM.

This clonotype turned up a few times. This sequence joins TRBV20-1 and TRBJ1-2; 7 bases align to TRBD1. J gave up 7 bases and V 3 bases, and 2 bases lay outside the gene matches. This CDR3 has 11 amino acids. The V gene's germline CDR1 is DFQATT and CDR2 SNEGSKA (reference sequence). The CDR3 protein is CSAREGAGYTF. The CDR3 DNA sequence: TGCAGTGCTAGGGAGGGGGCTGGCTACACCTTC.

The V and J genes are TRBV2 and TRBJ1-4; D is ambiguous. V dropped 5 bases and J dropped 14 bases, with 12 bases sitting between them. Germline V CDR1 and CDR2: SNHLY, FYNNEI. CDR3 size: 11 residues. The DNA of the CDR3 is TGTGCCAGCAGTTGGGAACATGACCTGTTTTTT. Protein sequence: CASSWEHDLFF.

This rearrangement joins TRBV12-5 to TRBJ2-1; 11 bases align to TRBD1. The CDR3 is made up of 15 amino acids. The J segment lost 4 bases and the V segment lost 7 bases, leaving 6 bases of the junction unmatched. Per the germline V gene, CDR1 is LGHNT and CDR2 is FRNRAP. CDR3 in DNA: TGTGCTAGTGCTGGGACAGGGGGTGTTTACAATGAGCAGTTCTTC. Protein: CASAGTGGVYNEQFF.

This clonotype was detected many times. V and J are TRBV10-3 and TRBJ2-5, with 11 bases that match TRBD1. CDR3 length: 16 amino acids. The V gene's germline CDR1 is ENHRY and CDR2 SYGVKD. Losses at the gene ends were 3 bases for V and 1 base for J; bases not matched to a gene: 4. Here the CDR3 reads CAISEGQGAFQETQYF. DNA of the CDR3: TGTGCCATCAGTGAAGGACAGGGGGCTTTCCAAGAGACCCAGTACTTC.

The CDR3 DNA follows: TGTGCCAGCAGTGACAGGGTCCCCAATCAGCCCCAGCATTTT. Protein sequence: CASSDRVPNQPQHF. The V gene is TRBV2, the J gene TRBJ1-5; D is perhaps TRBD1 (5 bases). Trimming took 3 bases from V and 3 from J, leaving 9 bases between them. CDR3 size: 14 residues. CDR1 is SNHLY and CDR2 is FYNNEI in the germline V gene.

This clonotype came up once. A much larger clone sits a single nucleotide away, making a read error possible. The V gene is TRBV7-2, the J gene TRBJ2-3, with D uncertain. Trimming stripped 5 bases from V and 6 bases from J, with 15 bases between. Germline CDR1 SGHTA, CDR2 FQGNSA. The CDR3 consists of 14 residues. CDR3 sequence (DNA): TGTGCCAGCAGCCTCCTTCGGCTGGCGGATACGCAGTATTTT. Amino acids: CASSLLRLADTQYF.

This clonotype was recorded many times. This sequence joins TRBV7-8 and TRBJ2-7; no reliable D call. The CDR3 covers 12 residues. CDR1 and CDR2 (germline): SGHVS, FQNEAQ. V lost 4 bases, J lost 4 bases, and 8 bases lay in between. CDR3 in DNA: TGTGCCAGCAGCTCGGAGTTTTACGAGCAGTACTTC. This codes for CASSSEFYEQYF.

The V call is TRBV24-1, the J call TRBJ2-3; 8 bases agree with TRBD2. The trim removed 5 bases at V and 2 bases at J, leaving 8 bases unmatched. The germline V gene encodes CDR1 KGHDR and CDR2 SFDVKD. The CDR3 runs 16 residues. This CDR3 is CATSVGSGTSTDTQYF. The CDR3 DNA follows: TGTGCCACCAGTGTAGGTAGCGGGACTTCCACAGATACGCAGTATTTT.

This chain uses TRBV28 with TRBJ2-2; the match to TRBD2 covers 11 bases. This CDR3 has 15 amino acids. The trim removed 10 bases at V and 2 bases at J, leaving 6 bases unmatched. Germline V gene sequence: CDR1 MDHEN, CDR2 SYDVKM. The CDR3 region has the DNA TGTGCCACCACGGGACTAGCGGTTAACACCGGGGAGCTGTTTTTT. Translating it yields CATTGLAVNTGELFF.

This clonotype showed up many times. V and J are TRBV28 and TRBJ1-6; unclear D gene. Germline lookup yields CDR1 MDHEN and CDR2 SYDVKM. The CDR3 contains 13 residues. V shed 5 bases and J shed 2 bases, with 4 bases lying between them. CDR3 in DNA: TGTGCCAGCAGTGACACCTATAATTCACCCCTCCACTTT. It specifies CASSDTYNSPLHF.